A single sample is the source of the 10 T cell receptor beta chains below, sequenced in a study of control samples from healthy donors and cancer patients. TCRdb's table, derived via immunoSEQ multiplex PCR, lists solely in-frame clones and lacks some. The sample carries about 190,000 clones, about 90% recorded once. Sequencing was carried out using blood. All receptors derive from a man aged 30 to 39 in good health.

The chain carries TRBV2 and TRBJ2-3; D gene ambiguous. Germline CDR1 and CDR2: SNHLY and FYNNEI. The CDR3 has 13 residues. The V end lost 3 bases, the J end lost 8 bases, and 12 bases lay between the germline ends. This CDR3 is CASSDGVFGTQYF. The CDR3, as DNA: TGTGCCAGCAGTGATGGGGTCTTCGGTACGCAGTATTTT.

The chain combines TRBV19 with TRBJ2-2, with a tentative D call TRBD1 (6 bases). This CDR3 region has 15 residues. Germline CDR1 and CDR2: LNHDA and SQIVND (reference sequence). The ends were cut back, 5 bases at V and 8 bases at J, with 18 bases in the middle. This chain's CDR3 is CASSSGTSFAGELFF. CDR3 nucleotide sequence: TGTGCCAGTAGTTCCGGGACATCCTTCGCGGGGGAGCTGTTTTTT.

The chain joins TRBV25-1 to TRBJ1-1, with D unresolved. The CDR3 is 15 amino acids. The germline gives CDR1 MGHDK, CDR2 SYGVNS. V lost 2 bases and J lost 6, with 16 bases in between. CDR3 sequence: CASSEPGVMRSEAFF. CDR3 sequence (DNA): TGTGCCAGCAGTGAACCCGGAGTCATGAGGTCTGAAGCTTTCTTT.

The chain joins TRBV7-9 to TRBJ1-1; D is perhaps TRBD1 (6 bases). The V gene's germline CDR1 is SEHNR and CDR2 FQNEAQ (reference sequence). The CDR3 consists of 14 residues. V gave up 3 bases and J gave up 4 bases, with 12 bases separating them. DNA for the CDR3: TGTGCCAGCAGCTTGATGGAGGGGGGCACTGAAGCTTTCTTT. Translated: CASSLMEGGTEAFF.

J is TRBJ2-7 and V is TRBV6-5, with 8 bases matching TRBD2. The CDR3 runs 15 residues. V was clipped by 7 bases and J by 4 bases; unmatched bases: 12. Germline values: CDR1 MNHEY, CDR2 SVGAGI. DNA of the CDR3: TGTGCCAGCAAGAAGATGGCGGGGGGAGGATACGAGCAGTACTTC. Its translation: CASKKMAGGGYEQYF.

The CDR3 DNA reads as TGTGCCACCAGCAGAGATAACACCTTCTACACTGAAGCTTTCTTT. It is translated as CATSRDNTFYTEAFF. The chain uses TRBV15 and TRBJ1-1; D is ambiguous. The CDR3 has 15 residues. With 0 bases removed from V and 3 bases from J, the gap between germline ends came to 11 bases. CDR1 is LNHNV, CDR2 YYDKDF, per germline (reference sequence).

This clone was seen only once. The chain combines TRBV27 with TRBJ1-1; unclear D gene. Germline assignment: CDR1 MNHEY and CDR2 SMNVEV (reference sequence). There are 13 residues in the CDR3. Trimming stripped 2 bases from V and 5 bases from J, with 9 bases between. The chain's CDR3 is CASSLGQFTEAFF. The CDR3 DNA sequence: TGTGCCAGCAGTTTAGGGCAGTTTACTGAAGCTTTCTTT.

This chain connects TRBV5-4 to TRBJ1-3, with D possibly being TRBD1 (6 bases). This CDR3 has 17 amino acids. From germline, CDR1 is SGHNT and CDR2 YYREEE (reference sequence). The V end lost 2 bases, the J end lost 0 bases, and 15 bases lay between the germline ends. The CDR3 region is CASSLGLNRDSGNTIYF. The CDR3 DNA sequence: TGTGCCAGCAGCTTAGGACTAAACAGGGACTCTGGAAACACCATATATTTT.

The chain joins TRBV7-9 to TRBJ2-1; 7 bases match TRBD1. CDR3 length: 13 residues. V was clipped by 5 bases and J by 15 bases; unmatched bases: 13. Germline V CDR1 and CDR2: SEHNR, FQNEAQ (reference sequence). CDR3 DNA: TGTGCCAGCAGCCAGGGACAGTCGGGACACGGGTTCTTC. Amino acids: CASSQGQSGHGFF.

V usage is TRBV30 and J usage is TRBJ1-1; 7 nucleotides match TRBD1. This CDR3 is built from 13 residues. V shed 0 bases, J shed 6 bases, and the junction held 4 bases outside the gene matches. Germline V gene data show CDR1 as GTSNPN and CDR2 as SVGIG (reference sequence). The DNA of the CDR3 is TGTGCCTGGAGTGTTCTAGGACAGGCTGAAGCTTTCTTT. Protein sequence: CAWSVLGQAEAFF.